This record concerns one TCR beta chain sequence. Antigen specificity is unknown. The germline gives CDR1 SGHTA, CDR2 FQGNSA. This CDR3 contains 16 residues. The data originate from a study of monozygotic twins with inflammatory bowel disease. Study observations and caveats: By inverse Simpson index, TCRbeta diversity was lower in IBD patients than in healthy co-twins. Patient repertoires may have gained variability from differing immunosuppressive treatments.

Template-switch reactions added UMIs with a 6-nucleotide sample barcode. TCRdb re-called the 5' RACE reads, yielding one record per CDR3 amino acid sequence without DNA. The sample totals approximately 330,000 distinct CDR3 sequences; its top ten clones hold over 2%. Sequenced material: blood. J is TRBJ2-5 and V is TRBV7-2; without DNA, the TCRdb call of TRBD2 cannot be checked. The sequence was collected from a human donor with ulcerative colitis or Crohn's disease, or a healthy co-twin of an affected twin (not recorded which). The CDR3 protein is CASSFPTLARQETQYF.